The sequence of this T cell receptor (beta chain) was determined in a study of chemoradiotherapy in HPV16-positive cancers (dated by TCRdb to between 2020 and 2023). Notes on the research overall: Functional T-cell assays on cells from a couple of HPV16-positive patients defined candidate HPV-specific T-cell clones and common TCR motifs. The study asked whether T-cell immunity to the HPV oncoproteins E6 and E7 changes during chemoradiotherapy and whether this immunity affects survival. The candidate HPV-specific TCRs and motifs were subsequently tracked in TCR repertoires obtained from 70 to 95 patients with HPV-related cancers.

The method was the immunoSEQ multiplex PCR assay. Sourced from immuneACCESS, this table was stored by TCRdb with only in-frame sequences that have V and J called. A share of the clones is absent; for the studies checked, an unresolved V gene accounts for under half, and the remainder has no known explanation. The table for this sample lists some 3,000 clones; about 88% of them were counted only once. The top ten clonotypes cover over 4.5% of the sample. A remark on this clone: The antigen this receptor binds is unknown. Per-base quality was not reported, and no clone a single base away is much larger than it.

Repertoires were sampled repeatedly over the course of chemoradiotherapy so that clonal expansion in the tumor microenvironment could be followed. The germline V gene specifies SGHTA as CDR1 and FQGNSA as CDR2. CDR3 length: 12 amino acids, cysteine to phenylalanine. CDR3 DNA only is kept here, 36 bases in frame from base 1. The germline ends are 11 bases apart after V is trimmed by 7 bases and J by 4 bases. The paper's findings and limits, for the study overall: Expansion of candidate HPV-specific clones and E7-related TCR motifs was observed in the tumor microenvironment during treatment, whereas no such expansion was observed for non-HPV-specific T cells. Only a couple of HPV16-positive patients were used to derive the functional definition of HPV-specific T cells, and the survival association was reported for HPV16-positive patients. In HPV16-positive patients, expansion of HPV-responsive T cells during chemoradiotherapy was found to be associated with improved recurrence-free survival.

The V and J genes are TRBV7-2 and TRBJ2-7; the D gene is unclear. The receptor was isolated from a human donor with HPV-associated anogenital cancer. This specimen was tumor tissue, taken from a patient who underwent chemoradiotherapy. The CDR3: CASNQDRYEQYF. Read as DNA, the sequence is TGTGCCAGCAACCAGGACCGTTACGAGCAGTACTTC.